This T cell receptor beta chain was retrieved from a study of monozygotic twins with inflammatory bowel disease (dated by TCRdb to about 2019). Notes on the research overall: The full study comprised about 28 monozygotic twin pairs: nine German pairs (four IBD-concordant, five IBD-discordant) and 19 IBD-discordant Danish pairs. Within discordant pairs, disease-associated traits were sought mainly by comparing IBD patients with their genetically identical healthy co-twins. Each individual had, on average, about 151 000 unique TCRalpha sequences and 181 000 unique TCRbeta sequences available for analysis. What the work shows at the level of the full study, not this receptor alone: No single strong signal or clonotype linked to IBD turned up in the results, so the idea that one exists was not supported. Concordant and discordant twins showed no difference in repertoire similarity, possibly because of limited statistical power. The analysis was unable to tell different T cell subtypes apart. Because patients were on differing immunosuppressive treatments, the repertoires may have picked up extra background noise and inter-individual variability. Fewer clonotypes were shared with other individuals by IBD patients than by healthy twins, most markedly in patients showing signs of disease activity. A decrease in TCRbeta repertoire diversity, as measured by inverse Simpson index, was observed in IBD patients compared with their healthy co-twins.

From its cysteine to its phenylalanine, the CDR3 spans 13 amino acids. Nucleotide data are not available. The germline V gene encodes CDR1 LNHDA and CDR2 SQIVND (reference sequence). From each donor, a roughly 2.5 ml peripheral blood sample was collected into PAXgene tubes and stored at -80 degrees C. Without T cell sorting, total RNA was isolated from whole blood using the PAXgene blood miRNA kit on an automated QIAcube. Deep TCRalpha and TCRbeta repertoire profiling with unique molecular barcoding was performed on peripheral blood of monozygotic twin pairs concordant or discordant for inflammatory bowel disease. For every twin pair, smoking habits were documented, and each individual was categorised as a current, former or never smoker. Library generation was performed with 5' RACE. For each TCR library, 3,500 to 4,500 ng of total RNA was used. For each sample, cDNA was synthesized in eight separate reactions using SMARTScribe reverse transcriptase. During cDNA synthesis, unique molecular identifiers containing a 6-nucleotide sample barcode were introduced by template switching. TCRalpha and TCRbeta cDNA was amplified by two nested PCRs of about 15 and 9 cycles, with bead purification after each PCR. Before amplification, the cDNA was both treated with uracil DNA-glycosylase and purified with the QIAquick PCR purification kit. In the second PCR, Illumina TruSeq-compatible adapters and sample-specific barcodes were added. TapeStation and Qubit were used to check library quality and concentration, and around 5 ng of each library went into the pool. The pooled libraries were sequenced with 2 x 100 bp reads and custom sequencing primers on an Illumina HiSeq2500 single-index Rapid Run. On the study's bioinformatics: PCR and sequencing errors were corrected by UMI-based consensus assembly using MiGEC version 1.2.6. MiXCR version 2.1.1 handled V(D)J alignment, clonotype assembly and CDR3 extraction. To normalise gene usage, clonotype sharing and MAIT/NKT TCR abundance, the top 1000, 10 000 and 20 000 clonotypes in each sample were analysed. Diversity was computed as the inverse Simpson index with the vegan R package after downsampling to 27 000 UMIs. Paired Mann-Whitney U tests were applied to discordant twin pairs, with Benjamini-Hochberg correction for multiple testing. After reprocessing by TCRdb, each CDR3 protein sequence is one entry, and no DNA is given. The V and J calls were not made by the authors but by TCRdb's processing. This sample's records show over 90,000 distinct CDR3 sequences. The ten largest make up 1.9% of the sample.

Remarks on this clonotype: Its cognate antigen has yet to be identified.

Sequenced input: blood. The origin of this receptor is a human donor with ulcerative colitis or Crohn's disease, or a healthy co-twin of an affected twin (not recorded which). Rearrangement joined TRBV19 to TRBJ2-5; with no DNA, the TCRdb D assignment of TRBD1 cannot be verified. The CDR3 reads CATLGVAGETQYF. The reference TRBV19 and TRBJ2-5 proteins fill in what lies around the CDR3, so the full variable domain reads DGGITQSPKYLFRKEGQNVTLSCEQNLNHDAMYWYRQDPGQGLRLIYYSQIVNDFQKGDIAEGYSVSREKKESFPLTVTSAQKNPTAFYLCATLGVAGETQYFGPGTRLLVL.